This TCR beta chain was observed in a study of cytomegalovirus exposure and HLA in healthy donors. In regard to this clone: Its antigen is currently unknown.

This CDR3 is 17 amino acids long. Trimming took 2 bases from V and 2 from J; bases not matched to a gene: 12. CDR1 and CDR2 from the germline V gene are SGHTA and FQGNSA. Study results and limitations: The study carried out a later analysis of TCR beta sequences. It associated 15,000 to 20,000 of them with specific HLA alleles at a false discovery rate of 0.05. An analysis was carried out later, and it reportedly showed fewer N-insertions in an Asian-associated ancestry cluster than the approximately 610-donor mean.

Donors showed nominal health when sampled, although they likely had unrecorded immune exposures. PCR involved 60 Vbeta and 13 Jbeta primers. TCRdb's table, derived via immunoSEQ multiplex PCR, lists solely in-frame clones and lacks some. The repertoire holds under 55,000 clones, with 65% to 85% as singletons. The chain has TRBV7-2 and TRBJ2-7; 7 bases align to TRBD1. This receptor was taken from a man younger than 30 in good health and CMV-seronegative. The sequencing input was PBMCs. The CDR3, as DNA: TGTGCCAGCAGCTTAAGGGCCGCGGCAGGGGGTACCTACGAGCAGTACTTC. It is translated as CASSLRAAAGGTYEQYF.